This T cell receptor (beta chain) was sequenced during a study of blood T cell repertoires in COVID-19. Whole-study context: The cDNA or gDNA used as material had been derived from T cells, B-cell-depleted T cells, or PBMCs.

Germline V gives CDR1 LGHDT, CDR2 YNNKEL (reference sequence). The CDR3 is made up of 14 amino acids. Deletions cut 0 bases from V and 8 bases from J, with 11 bases between. Methods used by the authors: Cell counts per sample came from amplifying reference gene primers. The method was immunoSEQ multiplex PCR; TCRdb's version includes in-frame clones alone and lacks a portion of them. V and J calls plus clone size are reproduced from that table; the DNA served to infer D and trimming. The table has about 99,000 clones, around 92% seen once. The receptor was derived from a woman aged 60-70 years with acute or convalescent COVID-19. The rearrangement uses TRBV3-1 (or the pseudogene TRBV3-2) and TRBJ2-1; tentatively, D is TRBD2 (5 bases). Sequencing input: peripheral blood. The CDR3 DNA follows: TGTGCCAGCAGCCAAGATCGACTATCCGATGAGCAGTTCTTC. It is translated as CASSQDRLSDEQFF.